Each of the 23 T cell receptor beta chains below was sequenced from the same sample in a study of OX40 agonist ivuxolimab in advanced cancers. Method: immunoSEQ multiplex PCR; TCRdb's copy keeps in-frame clones and lacks some. Among approximately 12,000 clones listed, roughly 80% were seen once. The specimen comprised CD4+ or CD8+ T cells sorted from blood, sampled in a trial of the OX40 agonist ivuxolimab. The receptors come from an adult with an advanced solid tumor such as melanoma, head and neck, liver or kidney cancer.

The J gene is TRBJ2-2, the V gene TRBV28; 7 positions agree with TRBD1. After removal of 6 bases from V and 6 bases from J, the junction contained 7 bases not matched to a gene. CDR1 is MDHEN, CDR2 SYDVKM, per germline. The CDR3 is made up of 14 amino acids. CDR3 region: CASRTYRGAGELFF. CDR3 coding DNA: TGTGCCAGCAGAACATACAGGGGAGCCGGGGAGCTGTTTTTT.

V and J are TRBV5-4 and TRBJ2-5, with 9 nucleotides matching TRBD1. CDR1 and CDR2 (germline): SGHNT, YYREEE (reference sequence). The V and J ends lost 4 bases and 0 bases, in that order; junction bases with no gene match: 7. The CDR3 has 16 residues. The CDR3 spells CASSKPGTGNQETQYF. As DNA, the CDR3 is TGTGCCAGCAGCAAGCCCGGGACAGGGAACCAAGAGACCCAGTACTTC.

The rearrangement links TRBV28 to TRBJ2-7; 9 positions match TRBD1. CDR1 and CDR2 (germline): MDHEN, SYDVKM. J lost 6 bases, V lost 5 bases, and 5 bases had no gene match. The CDR3 is 13 residues long. The CDR3 nucleotides are TGTGCCAGCAGTAGATGGGACAGGGCCGAGCAGTACTTC. Amino acids: CASSRWDRAEQYF.

The gene calls are TRBV30 and TRBJ2-5; 7 bases line up with TRBD1. Germline V lookup: CDR1 GTSNPN, CDR2 SVGIG (reference sequence). This CDR3 spans 14 amino acids. Trimming took 1 base from V and 4 from J; bases not matched to a gene: 6. The DNA of the CDR3 is TGTGCCTGGAGTGAACAGGGGCTGGGAGAGACCCAGTACTTC. Encoded protein: CAWSEQGLGETQYF.

The chain combines TRBV27 with TRBJ2-1; D remains ambiguous. CDR3 length equals 14 residues. The V and J ends lost 10 bases and 0 bases respectively, with 13 bases between them. Germline CDR1 is MNHEY and CDR2 is SMNVEV (reference sequence). The CDR3 loop is CATCASPSYNEQFF. The CDR3 region has the DNA TGTGCCACATGCGCCTCCCCCTCCTACAATGAGCAGTTCTTC.

This clone was counted between two and nine times. The rearrangement uses TRBV28 and TRBJ2-7; the D is unclear. V gave up 4 bases and J gave up 5 bases, with 3 bases separating them. CDR3 size: 10 residues. Per germline, CDR1 MDHEN and CDR2 SYDVKM. The CDR3 spells CASSSDEQYF. CDR3 nucleotides: TGTGCCAGCAGTTCGGACGAGCAGTACTTC.

This chain links TRBV6-5 with TRBJ1-4, with a possible D match to TRBD1 (6 bases). The V and J ends lost 6 bases and 7 bases respectively, with 12 bases between them. Germline assignment: CDR1 MNHEY and CDR2 SVGAGI. CDR3 size: 13 residues. CDR3 protein: CASSKGGFEKLFF. The CDR3 nucleotides read TGTGCCAGCAGCAAAGGGGGTTTTGAAAAACTGTTTTTT.

This clone was seen a handful of times. One end of the junction varies from germline; a read error may be responsible. The chain employs TRBV7-7 and TRBJ1-1, with D possibly TRBD1 on 6 matching bases. Germline V gene data show CDR1 as SSHAT and CDR2 as FNYEAQ (reference sequence). CDR3 length: 13 amino acids. Written as DNA, the CDR3 is TGTGCTAGCAGCTCAGGGGTTGGCACTGAAGCTTTCTTT. It codes for CASSSGVGTEAFF.

The V gene is TRBV19, the J gene TRBJ1-3, with D tentatively TRBD1 (5 bases). Trimming stripped 6 bases from V and 9 bases from J, with 21 bases between. Looked up from germline, CDR1 is LNHDA and CDR2 is SQIVND (reference sequence). This CDR3 spans 15 amino acids. CDR3 in amino acids: CASSIGTELGATIYF. The CDR3 nucleotides are TGTGCCAGTAGCATCGGGACGGAGCTCGGAGCCACCATATATTTT.

The chain joins TRBV13 to TRBJ2-3; tentative D call: TRBD2 (6 bases). V lost 3 bases, J lost 7 bases, and 11 bases lay in between. This CDR3 spans 13 amino acids. Germline values: CDR1 PRHDT, CDR2 FYEKMQ (reference sequence). The CDR3 DNA reads as TGTGCCAGCAGCTTCACCAGGGACTATACGCAGTATTTT. This encodes CASSFTRDYTQYF.

J is TRBJ2-1 and V is TRBV27; tentatively, D is TRBD1 or TRBD2 (5 bases each). The CDR3 has 14 residues. The V end lost 6 bases, the J end lost 5 bases, and 14 bases lay between the germline ends. Germline V gives CDR1 MNHEY, CDR2 SMNVEV (reference sequence). CDR3 nucleotide sequence: TGTGCCAGCAGCTGGGGACCGACCGACAATGAGCAGTTCTTC. Translating it yields CASSWGPTDNEQFF.

The gene calls are TRBV6-1 and TRBJ2-5; TRBD1 matches 8 bases. V gave up 3 bases and J gave up 5 bases; unmatched junction bases: 8. The CDR3 has 15 residues. Germline lookup yields CDR1 MNHNS and CDR2 SASEGT. The DNA of the CDR3 is TGTGCCAGCAGTGAGGCAGGGGGCTGGCGGGAGACCCAGTACTTC. As protein: CASSEAGGWRETQYF.

The chain uses TRBV18 and TRBJ2-3; 7 positions match TRBD2. Trimming took 2 bases from V and 4 from J; bases not matched to a gene: 3. The CDR3 sequence is 14 residues long. Germline-derived CDR1 and CDR2 are KGHSH and LQKENI. The CDR3 region is CASSPSGAADTQYF. As DNA, the CDR3 is TGTGCCAGCTCACCAAGCGGGGCGGCAGATACGCAGTATTTT.

The rearrangement links TRBV19 to TRBJ2-1; TRBD2 is a possible D gene (6 bases). The CDR3 runs to 15 residues. Trimming left V 9 bases short and J 5 bases short, with 20 bases between. The germline V gene has CDR1 LNHDA and CDR2 SQIVND (reference sequence). The CDR3 nucleotides are TGTGCCAGCAAACTAGCTTCTCAAACGAACAATGAGCAGTTCTTC. Its translation is CASKLASQTNNEQFF. Combining the CDR3 with reference TRBV19 and TRBJ2-1 gives the whole variable domain DGGITQSPKYLFRKEGQNVTLSCEQNLNHDAMYWYRQDPGQGLRLIYYSQIVNDFQKGDIAEGYSVSREKKESFPLTVTSAQKNPTAFYLCASKLASQTNNEQFFGPGTRLTVL.

In this sample, this clone is medium-sized (0.01 to 0.1%). This chain connects TRBV9 to TRBJ2-2; D gene unclear. V lost 8 bases and J lost 2, with 10 bases in between. Germline V CDR1 and CDR2: SGDLS, YYNGEE. This CDR3 comprises 13 residues. The CDR3 protein is CASRAGNTGELFF. The CDR3 nucleotides read TGTGCCAGTAGGGCAGGCAACACCGGGGAGCTGTTTTTT.

V usage is TRBV7-9 and J usage is TRBJ2-3; 7 nucleotides match TRBD2. V lost 4 bases to trimming and J lost 2 bases; unmatched junction nucleotides: 6. The CDR3 is 15 amino acids. The germline gives CDR1 SEHNR, CDR2 FQNEAQ (reference sequence). CDR3 in DNA: TGTGCCAGCAGCTCCCTTGGGGGGGTCACAGATACGCAGTATTTT. Protein: CASSSLGGVTDTQYF. Full variable domain (remainder filled in from reference TRBV7-9 and TRBJ2-3): DTGVSQNPRHKITKRGQNVTFRCDPISEHNRLYWYRQTLGQGPEFLTYFQNEAQLEKSRLLSDRFSAERPKGSFSTLEIQRTEQGDSAMYLCASSSLGGVTDTQYFGPGTRLTVL.

The genes are TRBV19 and TRBJ2-1; tentatively, D is TRBD2 (6 bases). The CDR3 is 14 residues long. Looked up from germline, CDR1 is LNHDA and CDR2 is SQIVND (reference sequence). The V gene lost 6 bases and the J gene lost 8 bases, with 17 bases spanning the gap. CDR3 region: CASSPTSPEDEQFF. In DNA form, the CDR3 reads TGTGCCAGTAGCCCGACTAGTCCGGAGGATGAGCAGTTCTTC. The variable domain in full, with the rest retrieved from reference TRBV19 and TRBJ2-1, is DGGITQSPKYLFRKEGQNVTLSCEQNLNHDAMYWYRQDPGQGLRLIYYSQIVNDFQKGDIAEGYSVSREKKESFPLTVTSAQKNPTAFYLCASSPTSPEDEQFFGPGTRLTVL.

This clone was seen just once. This chain joins TRBV7-9 and TRBJ2-7; D is possibly TRBD1 (5 bases). Germline CDR1 is SEHNR and CDR2 is FQNEAQ (reference sequence). The length of the CDR3 is 15 residues. V lost 1 base to trimming and J lost 3 bases, with 13 bases between them. The CDR3, as DNA: TGTGCCAGCAGCTTAGAGGGCAGGGTCAACTACGAGCAGTACTTC. Translation gives CASSLEGRVNYEQYF.

The rearrangement links TRBV19 to TRBJ2-5; 7 bases map to TRBD2. Germline V gene sequence: CDR1 LNHDA, CDR2 SQIVND (reference sequence). Trimming at V came to 5 bases and at J to 7 bases, leaving 13 bases not matched to a gene. The CDR3 loop spans 15 amino acids. The CDR3 sequence is CASSVRLADSGTQYF. DNA for the CDR3: TGTGCCAGTAGTGTGAGACTAGCAGACTCTGGGACCCAGTACTTC.

V usage is TRBV5-4 and J usage is TRBJ2-1; 8 nucleotides align to TRBD2. The germline V gene has CDR1 SGHNT and CDR2 YYREEE (reference sequence). The CDR3 is made up of 15 amino acids. Losses at the gene ends were 0 bases for V and 7 bases for J; bases not matched to a gene: 6. CDR3 DNA sequence: TGTGCCAGCAGCTTGGCGGCGGGGGGTGTGAATGAGCAGTTCTTC. As protein: CASSLAAGGVNEQFF.

The rearrangement joins TRBV29-1 to TRBJ2-1; 9 bases align to TRBD1. Germline V gives CDR1 SQVTM, CDR2 ANQGSEA. V lost 4 bases and J lost 12; bases outside the gene matches: 4. CDR3 length: 11 amino acids. The CDR3 sequence is CSVAPGQGQFF. CDR3 DNA: TGCAGCGTTGCCCCGGGACAGGGGCAGTTCTTC.

The rearrangement joins TRBV27 to TRBJ2-7, with 8 bases matching TRBD1. Germline trimming cut 4 bases from V and 6 bases from J; bases unmatched to any gene: 5. The CDR3 consists of 13 residues. Germline V lookup: CDR1 MNHEY, CDR2 SMNVEV (reference sequence). CDR3 sequence (DNA): TGTGCCAGCAGTTCCAGGGGGCAGGGCGAGCAGTACTTC. It is translated as CASSSRGQGEQYF.

The chain uses TRBV7-9 and TRBJ2-7; TRBD2 is a possible D gene (5 bases). CDR1 and CDR2 from the germline V gene are SEHNR and FQNEAQ (reference sequence). The CDR3 length is 16 residues. Trimming cost V 5 bases and J 2 bases, with 19 bases left between them. CDR3 DNA: TGTGCCAGCAGCCCCAGTACGGGAATGGATGCCTACGAGCAGTACTTC. Translated, it gives CASSPSTGMDAYEQYF. Variable domain in full (rest from reference TRBV7-9 and TRBJ2-7): DTGVSQNPRHKITKRGQNVTFRCDPISEHNRLYWYRQTLGQGPEFLTYFQNEAQLEKSRLLSDRFSAERPKGSFSTLEIQRTEQGDSAMYLCASSPSTGMDAYEQYFGPGTRLTVT.